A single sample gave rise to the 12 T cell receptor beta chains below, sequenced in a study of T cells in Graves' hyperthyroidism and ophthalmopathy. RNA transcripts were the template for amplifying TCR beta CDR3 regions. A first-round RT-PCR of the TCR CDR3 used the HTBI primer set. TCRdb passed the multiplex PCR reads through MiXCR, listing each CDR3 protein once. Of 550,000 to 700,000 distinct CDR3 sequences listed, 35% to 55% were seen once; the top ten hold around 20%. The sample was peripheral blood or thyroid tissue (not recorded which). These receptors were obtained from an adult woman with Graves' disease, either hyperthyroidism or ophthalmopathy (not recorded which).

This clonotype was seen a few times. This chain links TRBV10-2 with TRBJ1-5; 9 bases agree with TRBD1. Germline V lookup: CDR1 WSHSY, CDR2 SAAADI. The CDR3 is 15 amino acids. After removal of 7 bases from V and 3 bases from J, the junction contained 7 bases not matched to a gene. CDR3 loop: CASKNRGQDNQPQHF. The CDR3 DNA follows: TGCGCCAGCAAGAACAGGGGGCAAGACAATCAGCCCCAGCATTTT.

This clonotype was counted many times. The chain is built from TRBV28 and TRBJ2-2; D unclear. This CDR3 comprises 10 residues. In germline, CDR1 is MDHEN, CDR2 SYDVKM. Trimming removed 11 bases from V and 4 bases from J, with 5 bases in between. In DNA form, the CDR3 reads TGTGCCCATGGCACCGGGGAGCTGTTTTTT. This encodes CAHGTGELFF.

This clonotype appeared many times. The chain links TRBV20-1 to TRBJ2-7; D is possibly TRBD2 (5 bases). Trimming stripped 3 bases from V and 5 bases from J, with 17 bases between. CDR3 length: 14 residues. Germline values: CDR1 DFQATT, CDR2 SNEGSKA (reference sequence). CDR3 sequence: CSASPRARWDEQYF. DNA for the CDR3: TGCAGTGCTAGTCCGCGGGCCCGGTGGGACGAGCAGTACTTC.

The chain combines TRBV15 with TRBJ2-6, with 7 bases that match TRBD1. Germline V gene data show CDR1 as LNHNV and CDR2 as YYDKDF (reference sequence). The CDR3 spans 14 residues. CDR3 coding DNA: TGTGCTGCTCAGACAGGGTCTGGGGCCAACGTCCTGACTTTC. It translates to CAAQTGSGANVLTF.

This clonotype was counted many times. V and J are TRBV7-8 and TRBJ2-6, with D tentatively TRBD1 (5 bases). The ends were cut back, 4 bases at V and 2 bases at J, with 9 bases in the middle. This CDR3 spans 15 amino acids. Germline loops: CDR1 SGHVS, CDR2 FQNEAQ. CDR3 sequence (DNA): TGTGCCAGCAGCTCTCAGGGTACTGGGGCCAACGTCCTGACTTTC. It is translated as CASSSQGTGANVLTF.

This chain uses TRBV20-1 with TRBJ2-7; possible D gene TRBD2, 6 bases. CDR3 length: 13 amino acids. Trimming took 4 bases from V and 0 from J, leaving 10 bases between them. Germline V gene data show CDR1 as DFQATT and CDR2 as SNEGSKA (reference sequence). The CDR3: CSATSVNSYEQYF. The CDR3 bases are TGCAGTGCTACTAGCGTGAACTCCTACGAGCAGTACTTC.

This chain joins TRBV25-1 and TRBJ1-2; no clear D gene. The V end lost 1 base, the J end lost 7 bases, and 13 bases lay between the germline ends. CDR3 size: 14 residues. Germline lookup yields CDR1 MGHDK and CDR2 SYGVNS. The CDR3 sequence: CASSEFGGLRGYTF. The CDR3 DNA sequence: TGTGCCAGCAGTGAATTCGGAGGGTTACGTGGCTACACCTTC.

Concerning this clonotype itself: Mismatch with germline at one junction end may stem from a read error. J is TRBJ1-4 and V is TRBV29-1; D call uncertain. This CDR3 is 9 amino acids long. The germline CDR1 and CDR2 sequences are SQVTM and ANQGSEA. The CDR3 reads CSVAGNIEF. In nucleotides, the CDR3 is TGCAGCGTTGCAGGAAATATTGAGTTT.

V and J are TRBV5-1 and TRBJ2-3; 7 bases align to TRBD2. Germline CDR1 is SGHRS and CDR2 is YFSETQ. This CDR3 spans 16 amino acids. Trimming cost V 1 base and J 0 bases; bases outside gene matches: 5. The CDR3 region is CASSLRFSGSTDTQYF. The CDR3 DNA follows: TGCGCCAGCAGCTTGCGGTTTAGCGGGAGCACAGATACGCAGTATTTT.

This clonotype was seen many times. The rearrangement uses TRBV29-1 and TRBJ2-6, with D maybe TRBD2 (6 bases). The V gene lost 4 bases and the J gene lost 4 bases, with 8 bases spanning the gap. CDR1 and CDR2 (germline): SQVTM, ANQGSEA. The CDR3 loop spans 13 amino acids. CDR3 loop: CSVGAGGANVLTF. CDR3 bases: TGCAGCGTTGGGGCGGGAGGGGCCAACGTCCTGACTTTC.

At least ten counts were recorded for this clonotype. The CDR3: CASSSGYPNQPQHF. As DNA, the CDR3 is TGTGCCAGCAGCTCAGGGTACCCCAATCAGCCCCAGCATTTT. This chain joins TRBV7-9 and TRBJ1-5; D perhaps matches TRBD1 (5 bases). Germline CDR1 reads SEHNR; CDR2 reads FQNEAQ (reference sequence). V was shortened by 4 bases and J by 3 bases, with 10 bases between the two germline ends. The CDR3 has 14 residues.

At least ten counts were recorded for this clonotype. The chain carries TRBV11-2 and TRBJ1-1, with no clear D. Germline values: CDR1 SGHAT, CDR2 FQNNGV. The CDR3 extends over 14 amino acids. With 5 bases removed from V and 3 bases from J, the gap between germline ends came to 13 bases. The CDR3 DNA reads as TGTGCCAGCAGCCTGACGGGGAAATACACTGAAGCTTTCTTT. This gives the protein CASSLTGKYTEAFF.